This record concerns one TCR beta chain sequence. Primers used in a second PCR of roughly 6 to 12 cycles were a sample-barcoded 5' primer and a J-beta primer mix. All cDNA molecules were each tagged by a template-switch adaptor with 12 random nucleotides. Per sample, CDR3-containing paired-end reads numbered at least 2.5 million. TCRdb processed the 5' RACE reads anew with MiXCR; each CDR3 protein has one entry. Of some 900,000 distinct CDR3 sequences in the sample, 45% to 50% are singletons; the top ten hold 13%. Total RNA amounts of at least 5 micrograms were extracted per sample. These data are taken from a study of blood T cells in healthy people across ages. The V and J ends lost 2 bases and 1 base, in that order; junction bases with no gene match: 7. The CDR3 covers 17 residues. The V gene's germline CDR1 is SGHVS and CDR2 FQNEAQ.

This TCR was recovered from a young man in good health. The rearrangement uses TRBV7-8 and TRBJ2-4; the match to TRBD2 covers 8 bases. Sequences were obtained from blood. CDR3 sequence reads: CASSLQARGVAKNIQYF. The CDR3 DNA sequence: TGTGCCAGCAGCTTACAAGCGCGGGGGGTGGCCAAAAACATTCAGTACTTC. Combining the CDR3 with reference TRBV7-8 and TRBJ2-4 gives the whole variable domain GAGVSQSPRYKVAKRGQDVALRCDPISGHVSLFWYQQALGQGPEFLTYFQNEAQLDKSGLPSDRFFAERPEGSVSTLKIQRTQQEDSAVYLCASSLQARGVAKNIQYFGAGTRLSVL.